Described below is a single TCR beta chain sequence and its context. Assay used: immunoSEQ multiplex PCR; TCRdb lists only in-frame clones, some missing. The sample has approximately 300,000 clones; 85% are singletons. The CDR3 covers 19 residues. From germline, CDR1 is MGHRA and CDR2 YSYEKL. The V segment lost 0 bases and the J segment 0 bases; nucleotides outside the gene matches: 11. This record comes from a study of Ad26.COV2.S vaccination and SARS-CoV-2 variants. As for treatment: 15 to 20 received Ad26.COV2.S at low or high dose, single or two shots; several received placebo; per-sample allocation not given. Sample collection was performed on day 63 after the first vaccine or placebo injection.

This sequence originates from a person between 18 and 65 years old who received the Ad26.COV2.S COVID-19 vaccine or a placebo. This sample comprised peripheral blood, obtained in a trial of Ad26.COV2.S vaccine versus placebo. V is TRBV4-1 and J is TRBJ1-5, with 7 positions matching TRBD1. The CDR3 region is CASSQDQGGAVYSNQPQHF. In nucleotides, the CDR3 is TGCGCCAGCAGCCAAGATCAGGGGGGGGCCGTCTATAGCAATCAGCCCCAGCATTTT.